Listed here are 30 T cell receptor beta chains from one sample, sequenced in a study of technical replicates of blood from a few donors listed by TCRdb under 2017. Library prep was done by the immunoSEQ multiplex PCR assay. As stored in TCRdb, this immuneACCESS dataset retains in-frame rearrangements with V and J assigned. A fraction of the clones does not appear; measured against another copy, unresolved V genes explain less than half of the discrepancy, and the remainder lacks a known reason. This sample lists about 83,000 clones; 91% were detected once. About 0.39% of the sample is in the top ten clones. Sequencing used T cells isolated from PBMCs. All receptors derive from a human donor in good health.

The chain couples TRBV11-2 to TRBJ2-4; 7 positions agree with TRBD1. The CDR3 covers 15 residues. The junction had 3 bases not matched to a gene; V was cut back by 3 bases and J by 1 base. Germline-derived CDR1 and CDR2 are SGHAT and FQNNGV. Here the CDR3 DNA reads TGTGCCAGCAGCTTTCAGGGGGTCGCCAAAAACATTCAGTACTTC. Encoded protein: CASSFQGVAKNIQYF.

This clone was seen just once. V usage is TRBV27 and J usage is TRBJ2-7; tentatively, D is TRBD1 (6 bases). The CDR3 contains 14 residues. V lost 7 bases and J 0 bases, leaving 13 bases between the germline ends. The germline V gene encodes CDR1 MNHEY and CDR2 SMNVEV (reference sequence). CDR3 sequence reads: CASTFTGSSYEQYF. The CDR3 nucleotides are TGTGCCAGCACATTCACAGGGAGCTCCTACGAGCAGTACTTC.

The chain employs TRBV29-1 and TRBJ2-7; tentatively, D is TRBD1 (7 bases). Trimming pared 0 bases from V and 3 bases from J, leaving 18 bases between. CDR3 length: 16 residues. Germline values: CDR1 SQVTM, CDR2 ANQGSEA. In nucleotides, the CDR3 is TGCAGCGTTGAAGATGGGGGGTCGACAGGGCGCTACGAGCAGTACTTC. This gives the protein CSVEDGGSTGRYEQYF.

The rearrangement joins TRBV5-4 to TRBJ1-4, with 7 positions matching TRBD1. Germline trimming cut 7 bases from V and 2 bases from J; bases unmatched to any gene: 2. The CDR3 sequence is 13 residues long. Germline V gene data show CDR1 as SGHNT and CDR2 as YYREEE (reference sequence). CDR3 loop: CASSTGTNEKLFF. The CDR3 DNA sequence: TGTGCCAGCTCGACAGGGACTAATGAAAAACTGTTTTTT.

V usage is TRBV9 and J usage is TRBJ2-6; D unclear. V shed 1 base and J shed 4 bases, with 9 bases lying between them. Germline-derived CDR1 and CDR2 are SGDLS and YYNGEE. The CDR3 is 15 residues long. CDR3 nucleotides: TGTGCCAGCAGCGTACAGGTTGCAGGGGCCAACGTCCTGACTTTC. Translated: CASSVQVAGANVLTF.

V is TRBV11-3 and J is TRBJ1-2, with D possibly being TRBD1 (6 bases). The CDR3 is 13 residues long. Between the trimmed V and J ends, which lost 5 bases and 4 bases, there was a span of 11 bases. In germline, CDR1 is SGHNT, CDR2 YENEEA. CDR3 coding DNA: TGTGCCAGCAGCCGCCGGGACACCTATGGCTACACCTTC. The encoded protein is CASSRRDTYGYTF.

The rearrangement joins TRBV11-2 to TRBJ2-7, with D uncertain. V lost 5 bases and J lost 0, with 14 bases in between. Germline V CDR1 and CDR2: SGHAT, FQNNGV. This CDR3 is 15 amino acids long. DNA of the CDR3: TGTGCCAGCAGCCCTTCCGTGGCGGTCTCCTACGAGCAGTACTTC. It encodes CASSPSVAVSYEQYF.

This chain joins TRBV18 and TRBJ1-1, with D possibly TRBD1 on 5 matching bases. The V end lost 3 bases, the J end lost 2 bases, and 16 bases lay between the germline ends. Looked up from germline, CDR1 is KGHSH and CDR2 is LQKENI. CDR3 length: 16 amino acids. This chain's CDR3 is CASSPLGGALNTEAFF. The DNA of the CDR3 is TGTGCCAGCTCACCCCTTGGAGGGGCCCTTAACACTGAAGCTTTCTTT.

This chain connects TRBV20-1 to TRBJ1-1; D not resolved. Germline V gene sequence: CDR1 DFQATT, CDR2 SNEGSKA (reference sequence). The CDR3 is 11 amino acids. V gave up 3 bases and J gave up 5 bases, with 7 bases separating them. CDR3 sequence (DNA): TGCAGTGCTAGTATACAGACTGAAGCTTTCTTT. It codes for CSASIQTEAFF.

In the case of this clone: In the same sample, other DNA sequences code for this CDR3. The chain recombines TRBV2 with TRBJ1-1; D is undetermined. Looked up from germline, CDR1 is SNHLY and CDR2 is FYNNEI. This CDR3 is built from 13 residues. V was shortened by 3 bases and J by 1 base, with 6 bases between the two germline ends. This CDR3 reads CASSDMRNTEAFF. As DNA, the CDR3 is TGTGCCAGCAGTGATATGAGGAACACTGAAGCTTTCTTT.

The rearrangement uses TRBV12-5 and TRBJ2-3; D uncertain. CDR1 LGHNT and CDR2 FRNRAP come from the germline V gene. The CDR3 has 14 amino acids. V was trimmed by 1 base and J by 5 bases, leaving 10 bases between them. Here the CDR3 DNA reads TGTGCTAGTGGTTTGGACTACCCGGGAGATACGCAGTATTTT. As protein: CASGLDYPGDTQYF.

The V call is TRBV5-6, the J call TRBJ2-7, with 9 bases fitting TRBD1. V lost 2 bases, J lost 8 bases, and 14 bases stayed unmatched. The CDR3 sequence is 16 residues long. Germline V gene lookup returns CDR1 SGHDT and CDR2 YYEEEE. In DNA form, the CDR3 reads TGTGCCAGCAGCTTATTTTCGGGACAGGGTCTAAGTAAGCAGTACTTC. This sequence encodes CASSLFSGQGLSKQYF.

The genes are TRBV1 and TRBJ2-7; TRBD1 is the table's D call and was not checked against the DNA. TRBV1 is a documented pseudogene. CDR3 length: 13 amino acids. CDR3 region: CTSSQEQSYEQYF. The CDR3 DNA reads TGCACCAGCAGCCAAGAACAGAGCTACGAGCAGTACTTC.

The genes are TRBV11-2 and TRBJ2-1, with D perhaps matching TRBD2 (6 bases). V gave up 3 bases and J gave up 6 bases, with 12 bases separating them. Germline lookup yields CDR1 SGHAT and CDR2 FQNNGV. This CDR3 has 14 amino acids. CDR3 amino acids: CASSFRYGGNEQFF. CDR3 bases: TGTGCCAGCAGCTTTCGGTACGGGGGCAATGAGCAGTTCTTC.

The rearrangement joins TRBV14 to TRBJ1-2; 8 nucleotides align to TRBD1. Germline-derived CDR1 and CDR2 are SGHDN and FVKESK. This CDR3 has 14 amino acids. With V trimmed by 1 base and J by 8 bases, 6 bases remained unmatched. For the CDR3, the DNA is TGTGCCAGCAGCCAAGGACAGGGGAGTTACGGCTACACCTTC. Amino acids: CASSQGQGSYGYTF.

V is TRBV19 and J is TRBJ1-1; tentative D call: TRBD1 (5 bases). The ends were cut back, 3 bases at V and 4 bases at J, with 9 bases in the middle. Germline values: CDR1 LNHDA, CDR2 SQIVND (reference sequence). The CDR3 runs to 13 residues. CDR3 residues: CASSMGGTTEAFF. The CDR3 DNA follows: TGTGCCAGTAGTATGGGGGGTACCACTGAAGCTTTCTTT.

The genes are TRBV7-9 and TRBJ1-1, with a possible D match to TRBD1 (5 bases). The ends were cut back, 1 base at V and 6 bases at J, with 21 bases in the middle. This CDR3 contains 17 residues. Germline CDR1 is SEHNR and CDR2 is FQNEAQ (reference sequence). The CDR3 spells CASSLEGPQVIGAEAFF. The DNA of the CDR3 is TGTGCCAGCAGCTTAGAGGGGCCCCAGGTTATAGGGGCTGAAGCTTTCTTT.

The CDR3 sequence is CASRGTSGLTGELFF. The DNA of the CDR3 is TGTGCCTCCAGGGGGACTAGCGGGCTCACCGGGGAGCTGTTTTTT. This chain uses TRBV19 with TRBJ2-2, with 12 nucleotides matching TRBD2. The V gene end was trimmed by 11 bases and the J gene end by 4 bases; junction bases not matched to a gene: 8. The CDR3 covers 15 residues. Germline V gene lookup returns CDR1 LNHDA and CDR2 SQIVND (reference sequence).

This clone was seen a handful of times. The V gene is TRBV10-3, the J gene TRBJ2-5, with a tentative D call TRBD2 (6 bases). V gave up 5 bases and J gave up 4 bases, with 11 bases separating them. Germline CDR1 is ENHRY and CDR2 is SYGVKD. The CDR3 covers 13 residues. The CDR3 DNA sequence: TGTGCCATCAGTATCCGAGCGGGAGAGACCCAGTACTTC. It encodes CAISIRAGETQYF.

The chain joins TRBV9 to TRBJ2-3; 8 positions agree with TRBD2. V gave up 0 bases and J gave up 2 bases; unmatched junction bases: 5. Germline CDR1 reads SGDLS; CDR2 reads YYNGEE. The CDR3 is made up of 16 amino acids. The CDR3 DNA reads as TGTGCCAGCAGCGTAGGGGCGGGAGGCCCCACAGATACGCAGTATTTT. This encodes CASSVGAGGPTDTQYF.

The chain is built from TRBV7-6 and TRBJ2-1; D uncertain. The CDR3 extends over 14 amino acids. V was cut by 1 base and J by 7 bases, with 11 bases left in between. Per germline, CDR1 SGHVS and CDR2 FNYEAQ. CDR3 in amino acids: CASSLELVKNEQFF. DNA for the CDR3: TGTGCCAGCAGCTTAGAACTGGTTAAAAATGAGCAGTTCTTC.

The V call is TRBV18, the J call TRBJ1-1, with D perhaps matching TRBD1 (5 bases). CDR1 KGHSH and CDR2 LQKENI come from the germline V gene. The germline V and J ends were trimmed by 3 bases and 6 bases, with 11 bases remaining between them. The CDR3 covers 13 residues. The DNA for the CDR3 is TGTGCCAGCTCACCCGGAACGACAGCTGAAGCTTTCTTT. Translation gives CASSPGTTAEAFF.

V and J are TRBV6-1 and TRBJ1-5; no firm D call. The CDR3 has 16 amino acids. V was pared by 2 bases and J by 3 bases, with 14 bases between. CDR1 is MNHNS, CDR2 SASEGT, per germline. CDR3 bases: TGTGCCAGCAGTGAAAACCCCACAGCTACCAATCAGCCCCAGCATTTT. Amino acid sequence: CASSENPTATNQPQHF.

The rearrangement uses TRBV28 and TRBJ2-1; perhaps TRBD2 as D (5 bases). The V gene lost 3 bases and the J gene lost 5 bases, with 20 bases spanning the gap. The CDR3 covers 17 residues. Germline V gene data show CDR1 as MDHEN and CDR2 as SYDVKM. This CDR3 is CASSFTGFIKIDNEQFF. The CDR3 DNA sequence: TGTGCCAGCAGTTTTACGGGGTTTATAAAAATCGACAATGAGCAGTTCTTC.

This clone came up once. The rearrangement links TRBV6-4 to TRBJ2-3, with a tentative D call TRBD1 (5 bases). Trimming pared 11 bases from V and 9 bases from J, leaving 24 bases between. CDR1 is MRHNA and CDR2 is SNTAGT in the germline V gene. The CDR3 contains 14 residues. CDR3 region: CAFRVGQGGETQYF. The CDR3 DNA reads TGTGCCTTCAGAGTGGGGCAGGGTGGAGAGACGCAGTATTTT.

The chain combines TRBV18 with TRBJ2-2, with D tentatively TRBD2 (5 bases). The V end lost 0 bases, the J end lost 0 bases, and 11 bases lay between the germline ends. Germline assignment: CDR1 KGHSH and CDR2 LQKENI. The CDR3 sequence is 17 residues long. The DNA of the CDR3 is TGTGCCAGCTCACCACCCCTGACTACCGCGAACACCGGGGAGCTGTTTTTT. Translated: CASSPPLTTANTGELFF.

In the case of this clone: One end of the junction varies from germline; a read error may be responsible. This chain joins TRBV28 and TRBJ2-5; D is perhaps TRBD1 (5 bases). The CDR3 totals 15 residues. CDR1 MDHEN and CDR2 SYDVKM come from the germline V gene. The CDR3 region has the DNA TGTGCCAGCAGTATAAGGTTGGGGCCCCAAGAGGCCCAGTACTTC. It is translated as CASSIRLGPQEAQYF. The entire variable domain, with the rest obtained from reference TRBV28 and TRBJ2-5, is as follows: DVKVTQSSRYLVKRTGEKVFLECVQDMDHENMFWYRQDPGLGLRLIYFSYDVKMKEKGDIPEGYSVSREKKERFSLILESASTNQTSMYLCASSIRLGPQEAQYFGPGTRLLVL.

V usage is TRBV19 and J usage is TRBJ1-5; 9 bases are shared with TRBD1. Germline V gene sequence: CDR1 LNHDA, CDR2 SQIVND (reference sequence). The V and J ends lost 5 bases and 4 bases, in that order; junction bases with no gene match: 9. The CDR3 is 16 residues long. In DNA, the CDR3 is TGTGCCAGTAGTCCTTCGGGACAGGGTTATAATCAGCCCCAGCATTTT. This gives the protein CASSPSGQGYNQPQHF.

The sample holds a few counts of this clone. The chain couples TRBV4-1 to TRBJ1-1, with no clear D. Trimming shortened V by 4 bases and J by 0 bases, and 6 bases separated the two germline ends. This CDR3 has 13 residues. Looked up from germline, CDR1 is MGHRA and CDR2 is YSYEKL. The CDR3 is CASSLRVNTEAFF. The CDR3 DNA reads as TGCGCCAGCAGCCTACGGGTGAACACTGAAGCTTTCTTT.

There are a few counts of this clone. This sequence joins TRBV6-4 and TRBJ1-1, with unresolved D. The germline V and J ends were trimmed by 0 bases and 4 bases, with 12 bases remaining between them. Germline values: CDR1 MRHNA, CDR2 SNTAGT. This CDR3 contains 15 residues. The CDR3 loop reads CASSDSVGPTTEAFF. For the CDR3, the DNA is TGTGCCAGCAGTGACTCGGTTGGCCCCACCACTGAAGCTTTCTTT.